A single sample is the source of the 26 T cell receptor beta chains below, sequenced in a study of CD8 T cells in Susac syndrome. It was with random hexamers that 0.5 to 1 ug RNA was reverse transcribed. TCRdb recomputed calls from the immunoSEQ multiplex PCR reads with MiXCR, one row per CDR3 protein. This table has 180,000 or so distinct CDR3 sequences, about 95% appearing once. Specimen: CD4+ T cells from PBMCs. These receptor sequences come from a human donor in good health.

This clonotype was found once. CDR3 coding DNA: TGCAGTGCTAGAACACGGACAGGCAATACAGATACGCAGTATTTT. Its protein is CSARTRTGNTDTQYF. The chain uses TRBV20-1 and TRBJ2-3; 7 nucleotides line up with TRBD1. The ends lost 2 bases at V and 3 bases at J; junction bases unmatched: 8. The CDR3 covers 15 residues. Germline V CDR1 and CDR2: DFQATT, SNEGSKA (reference sequence).

The chain joins TRBV5-1 to TRBJ2-7, with D tentatively TRBD1 (5 bases). Germline CDR1 is SGHRS and CDR2 is YFSETQ. Trimming took 5 bases from V and 7 from J, leaving 19 bases between them. The CDR3 runs to 14 residues. The CDR3 nucleotides are TGCGCCAGCAGTCTCTGGCAGGGTGCACGGGAGCAGTACTTC. Encoded protein: CASSLWQGAREQYF. The complete variable domain, with remaining parts taken from reference TRBV5-1 and TRBJ2-7, reads KAGVTQTPRYLIKTRGQQVTLSCSPISGHRSVSWYQQTPGQGLQFLFEYFSETQRNKGNFPGRFSGRQFSNSRSEMNVSTLELGDSALYLCASSLWQGAREQYFGPGTRLTVT.

The chain links TRBV28 to TRBJ2-5, with 9 bases identical to TRBD2. The V gene's germline CDR1 is MDHEN and CDR2 SYDVKM. The CDR3 runs to 17 residues. V lost 2 bases to trimming and J lost 5 bases; unmatched junction nucleotides: 12. This chain's CDR3 is CASSLTPIAGGLETQYF. The CDR3 region has the DNA TGTGCCAGCAGTTTAACCCCGATTGCGGGGGGGCTGGAGACCCAGTACTTC.

This clonotype has just one count. CDR3 nucleotide sequence: TGCAGTGCTAGATTCACCGGGACCTCGCTCTACAATGAGCAGTTCTTC. Its protein product is CSARFTGTSLYNEQFF. The gene calls are TRBV20-1 and TRBJ2-1, with D perhaps being TRBD1 or TRBD2 (5 bases each). V was shortened by 2 bases and J by 3 bases, with 17 bases between the two germline ends. CDR3 length: 16 amino acids. Germline V CDR1 and CDR2: DFQATT, SNEGSKA (reference sequence).

In nucleotides, the CDR3 is TGTGCCAGCAGCGTATATCTAGCGGGCGGCTCCTACAATGAGCAGTTCTTC. It translates to CASSVYLAGGSYNEQFF. The V gene is TRBV9, the J gene TRBJ2-1, with 8 bases lining up with TRBD2. The V segment lost 1 base and the J segment 0 bases; nucleotides outside the gene matches: 6. Germline CDR1 and CDR2: SGDLS and YYNGEE. This CDR3 spans 17 amino acids.

This chain connects TRBV20-1 to TRBJ2-3, with D uncertain. V lost 0 bases to trimming and J lost 0 bases, with 10 bases between them. From germline, CDR1 is DFQATT and CDR2 SNEGSKA (reference sequence). The CDR3 consists of 15 residues. CDR3 residues: CSARDPSRSTDTQYF. The CDR3 region has the DNA TGCAGTGCTAGAGATCCGTCTCGGAGCACAGATACGCAGTATTTT.

The gene calls are TRBV20-1 and TRBJ1-1, with D hard to call. The germline gives CDR1 DFQATT, CDR2 SNEGSKA (reference sequence). This CDR3 contains 12 residues. Trimming took 1 base from V and 3 from J, leaving 6 bases between them. This CDR3 reads CSARGRHTEAFF. CDR3 bases: TGCAGTGCTAGAGGGAGGCACACTGAAGCTTTCTTT.

V gene TRBV6-2 or TRBV6-3 combines with J gene TRBJ2-7; a possible D gene is TRBD1 (6 bases). This CDR3 has 16 residues. Trimming removed 2 bases from V and 3 bases from J, with 17 bases in between. Germline V gene sequence: CDR1 MNHEY, CDR2 SVGEGT. This chain's CDR3 is CASSYGDPGQHYEQYF. The CDR3 DNA is TGTGCCAGCAGTTACGGGGATCCGGGACAACACTACGAGCAGTACTTC.

The sample holds one count of this clonotype. The chain has TRBV5-1 and TRBJ2-5; 7 bases align to TRBD1. CDR1 and CDR2 from the germline V gene are SGHRS and YFSETQ. V was pared by 6 bases and J by 4 bases, with 6 bases of the junction left unmatched. The CDR3 contains 13 residues. This CDR3 is CASKITGVETQYF. In nucleotides, the CDR3 is TGCGCCAGCAAGATTACAGGGGTAGAGACCCAGTACTTC.

The gene calls are TRBV7-2 and TRBJ2-7; the match to TRBD1 covers 8 bases. CDR3 length equals 16 residues. The ends lost 2 bases at V and 4 bases at J; junction bases unmatched: 10. CDR1 is SGHTA and CDR2 is FQGNSA in the germline V gene. The CDR3 sequence: CASSLSGGGTTYEQYF. The CDR3 nucleotides read TGTGCCAGCAGCTTATCAGGGGGCGGGACGACTTACGAGCAGTACTTC.

The chain combines TRBV10-3 with TRBJ2-3, with 7 bases aligning to TRBD1. CDR1 and CDR2 (germline): ENHRY, SYGVKD. Unmatched junction bases numbered 1, after V lost 3 bases and J lost 1 base. CDR3 length equals 14 residues. The CDR3 DNA reads TGTGCCATCAGTGAAGGGGGCGGCACAGATACGCAGTATTTT. Translating gives CAISEGGGTDTQYF.

V and J are TRBV20-1 and TRBJ2-2; 9 bases match TRBD2. CDR1 and CDR2 from the germline V gene are DFQATT and SNEGSKA (reference sequence). The CDR3 length is 16 residues. The junction had 9 bases not matched to a gene; V was cut back by 2 bases and J by 5 bases. In DNA, the CDR3 is TGCAGTGCTAGATCAGTAGCGGGGGAGTGGACCGGGGAGCTGTTTTTT. This gives the protein CSARSVAGEWTGELFF.

CDR3 DNA: TGTGCCAGCAGCCCTCCGGGACAGGGGAACACAGATACGCAGTATTTT. Translated: CASSPPGQGNTDTQYF. The V gene is TRBV28, the J gene TRBJ2-3, with 10 bases lining up with TRBD1. The CDR3 is 16 residues long. Germline V gene data show CDR1 as MDHEN and CDR2 as SYDVKM. The junction had 8 bases not matched to a gene; V was cut back by 6 bases and J by 2 bases.

The V call is TRBV20-1, the J call TRBJ2-3; D unresolved. Germline V gene sequence: CDR1 DFQATT, CDR2 SNEGSKA (reference sequence). The CDR3 length is 14 residues. The ends were cut back, 1 base at V and 0 bases at J, with 8 bases in the middle. Here the CDR3 DNA reads TGCAGTGCTAGAGGGGTAGCCAGCACAGATACGCAGTATTTT. It translates to CSARGVASTDTQYF.

The V call is TRBV20-1, the J call TRBJ2-5; 11 positions match TRBD2. Germline CDR1 is DFQATT and CDR2 is SNEGSKA (reference sequence). The CDR3 is 14 residues long. Trimming cost V 6 bases and J 5 bases; bases outside gene matches: 8. CDR3: CSAILAGDSETQYF. The CDR3 coding sequence is TGCAGTGCAATACTAGCGGGGGACTCGGAGACCCAGTACTTC.

The chain couples TRBV12-3 or TRBV12-4 to TRBJ2-3, with 11 nucleotides matching TRBD2. Trimming cost V 6 bases and J 4 bases; bases outside gene matches: 6. This CDR3 is 15 amino acids long. CDR3 sequence (DNA): TGTGCCAGCAGCTCTCTAGCGGGGGGCTCAGATACGCAGTATTTT. It specifies CASSSLAGGSDTQYF.

The chain links TRBV28 to TRBJ1-5, with D possibly TRBD1 on 5 matching bases. This CDR3 comprises 13 residues. The V and J ends lost 6 bases and 4 bases respectively, with 10 bases between them. Per the germline V gene, CDR1 is MDHEN and CDR2 is SYDVKM. The CDR3 reads CASSPTANQPQHF. The CDR3 DNA follows: TGTGCCAGCAGCCCGACAGCTAATCAGCCCCAGCATTTT.

The J gene is TRBJ2-3, the V gene TRBV25-1; 10 positions match TRBD2. Germline V CDR1 and CDR2: MGHDK, SYGVNS. Trimming removed 6 bases from V and 5 bases from J; junction bases left unmatched: 5. The CDR3 is made up of 14 amino acids. CDR3 DNA sequence: TGTGCCAGCAGCTCCCGGACTAGCGGAGATACGCAGTATTTT. As protein: CASSSRTSGDTQYF.

The chain couples TRBV12-2 to TRBJ1-1. TRBV12-2 corresponds to a pseudogene. The CDR3 has 12 amino acids. DNA for the CDR3: TGTGCAAGTCGCTTGGACTTAAATGAAGCTTTCTTT. It codes for CASRLDLNEAFF.

This rearrangement joins TRBV29-1 to TRBJ2-5, with 9 positions matching TRBD1. Germline V gives CDR1 SQVTM, CDR2 ANQGSEA. The V segment lost 6 bases and the J segment 4 bases; nucleotides outside the gene matches: 9. The CDR3 runs to 14 residues. CDR3 in DNA: TGCAGCGTGGGTGACCCGGGACAGGGAGAGACCCAGTACTTC. Protein sequence: CSVGDPGQGETQYF.

V usage is TRBV7-9 and J usage is TRBJ1-5; perhaps TRBD1 as D (5 bases). Germline assignment: CDR1 SEHNR and CDR2 FQNEAQ (reference sequence). Trimming took off 5 bases at V and 7 bases at J, with 12 bases between the two ends. The CDR3 totals 13 residues. The DNA of the CDR3 is TGTGCCAGCAGCCTCTGGGGGGACCAGCCCCAGCATTTT. This translates into CASSLWGDQPQHF.

The CDR3 nucleotides are TGTGCCAGCAGCCAAGATAGCGTCAATGAGCAGTTCTTC. Translated, it gives CASSQDSVNEQFF. This rearrangement joins TRBV14 to TRBJ2-1; TRBD2 might be the D (5 bases). CDR3 length: 13 residues. CDR1 and CDR2 (germline): SGHDN, FVKESK. The V gene lost 0 bases and the J gene lost 6 bases, with 6 bases spanning the gap.

The chain recombines TRBV4-3 with TRBJ2-3; 7 bases match TRBD2. The length of the CDR3 is 15 residues. The ends lost 4 bases at V and 6 bases at J; junction bases unmatched: 10. Per the germline V gene, CDR1 is LGHNA and CDR2 is YSLEER. This chain's CDR3 is CASSPTHAGVDTQYF. The CDR3 DNA is TGCGCCAGCAGCCCAACTCACGCGGGGGTGGATACGCAGTATTTT.

The gene calls are TRBV9 and TRBJ2-6, with D possibly being TRBD1 (5 bases). V was clipped by 4 bases and J by 0 bases, with 11 bases between them. CDR1 SGDLS and CDR2 YYNGEE come from the germline V gene. The length of the CDR3 is 16 residues. The CDR3 here is CASSTRQYSGANVLTF. The CDR3 DNA is TGTGCCAGCAGCACCAGACAGTACTCTGGGGCCAACGTCCTGACTTTC.

This rearrangement joins TRBV18 to TRBJ2-2; 10 nucleotides align to TRBD1. CDR3 size: 16 residues. The V gene's germline CDR1 is KGHSH and CDR2 LQKENI. V was clipped by 4 bases and J by 0 bases; unmatched bases: 2. The DNA of the CDR3 is TGTGCCAGCTCACTCGGACAGGGGGCGAACACCGGGGAGCTGTTTTTT. Residues: CASSLGQGANTGELFF.

The chain has TRBV25-1 and TRBJ1-4; D is uncertain. Deletions cut 4 bases from V and 3 bases from J, with 9 bases between. The CDR3 extends over 14 amino acids. The germline gives CDR1 MGHDK, CDR2 SYGVNS. CDR3 coding DNA: TGTGCCAGCAGTGTCGGGTCCTCTAATGAAAAACTGTTTTTT. Translation: CASSVGSSNEKLFF.